This T cell receptor (beta chain) was identified in a study of blood T cell repertoires in COVID-19. In the study overall: Spain, Italy and the United States supplied samples that represented acute and convalescent COVID-19. The analysed material was cDNA or gDNA that came from T cells, B-cell-depleted T cells, or PBMCs.

The germline V gene encodes CDR1 WSHSY and CDR2 SAAADI. CDR3 length: 14 amino acids. V was pared by 2 bases and J by 6 bases, with 11 bases between. Original processing notes: Reference gene primer amplification yielded estimated nucleated cell counts. Clones were sequenced by immunoSEQ multiplex PCR, and TCRdb holds only the in-frame ones, with some missing. V and J calls plus clone size are reproduced from that table; the DNA served to infer D and trimming. The sample lists approximately 80,000 clones, approximately 89% occurring once. The sequence was obtained from a woman aged 80 or over with acute or convalescent COVID-19. Sequencing was performed on peripheral blood. This rearrangement joins TRBV10-2 to TRBJ1-5, with D tentatively TRBD1 (5 bases). The CDR3 sequence: CASSEGRESQPQHF. CDR3 nucleotides: TGCGCCAGCAGTGAGGGCAGGGAAAGTCAGCCCCAGCATTTT.